The 15 T cell receptor beta chains below were found in one sample sequenced in a study of T cells in Graves' hyperthyroidism and ophthalmopathy. Researchers took RNA transcripts and amplified the TCR beta CDR3 regions from them. HTBI primers drove first-round RT-PCR of the TCR CDR3. MiXCR, applied by TCRdb to the multiplex PCR reads, yields one record per CDR3 protein. The sample carries about 380,000 distinct CDR3 sequences, over 11% recorded once. The sample consisted of blood. The receptors originated from a woman between 55 and 75 years old with Graves' hyperthyroidism.

There are many counts of this clonotype. The J gene is TRBJ2-7, the V gene TRBV6-2 or TRBV6-3, with TRBD1 matching 9 bases. The CDR3 loop spans 19 amino acids. Trimming took 1 base from V and 1 from J; bases not matched to a gene: 14. Germline CDR1 and CDR2: MNHEY and SVGEGT. This CDR3 reads CASSYFPFGQGKGSYEQYF. The CDR3 region has the DNA TGTGCCAGCAGTTACTTCCCCTTTGGACAGGGGAAGGGATCCTACGAGCAGTACTTC.

This clonotype was seen ten or more times. The chain links TRBV7-8 to TRBJ2-7; D possibly corresponds to TRBD1 (5 bases). The V gene lost 7 bases and the J gene lost 1 base, with 14 bases spanning the gap. The CDR3 has 14 residues. Germline CDR1 reads SGHVS; CDR2 reads FQNEAQ. The CDR3 DNA sequence: TGTGCCAGCACCCGAATGGCAGGGTCCTACGAGCAGTACTTC. Its protein is CASTRMAGSYEQYF.

This clonotype appeared many times. Germline and junction disagree at one end, which may indicate a read error. This sequence joins TRBV18 and TRBJ2-1, with D perhaps TRBD2 (6 bases). The CDR3 sequence is 15 residues long. Germline V gene sequence: CDR1 KGHSH, CDR2 LQKENI. CDR3 protein: CAISPGSGPYNEQFF. The CDR3 DNA is TGTGCCATCTCACCGGGTAGCGGTCCTTACAATGAGCAGTTCTTC.

The genes are TRBV18 and TRBJ2-2; 7 bases map to TRBD1. Trimming removed 1 base from V and 3 bases from J; junction bases left unmatched: 5. This CDR3 region has 16 residues. The germline gives CDR1 KGHSH, CDR2 LQKENI. CDR3 amino acids: CASSPRGGLDTGELFF. CDR3 bases: TGTGCCAGCTCACCACGAGGGGGCTTAGACACCGGGGAGCTGTTTTTT. The whole variable domain, filled in from reference TRBV18 and TRBJ2-2, reads NAGVMQNPRHLVRRRGQEARLRCSPMKGHSHVYWYRQLPEEGLKFMVYLQKENIIDESGMPKERFSAEFPKEGPSILRIQQVVRGDSAAYFCASSPRGGLDTGELFFGEGSRLTVL.

There are a few counts of this clonotype. The CDR3 region is CASSLSGTGWETQYF. The CDR3 nucleotides read TGTGCCAGCAGCTTGTCGGGGACAGGGTGGGAGACCCAGTACTTC. The chain couples TRBV7-6 to TRBJ2-5, with TRBD1 matching 9 bases. Germline assignment: CDR1 SGHVS and CDR2 FNYEAQ. CDR3 length: 15 residues. The V gene end was trimmed by 3 bases and the J gene end by 5 bases; junction bases not matched to a gene: 7.

This clonotype has at least ten counts. In DNA form, the CDR3 reads TGCGCCAGCAACTCAGGAGGTGGGTCCTACAATGAGCAGTTCTTC. Translated: CASNSGGGSYNEQFF. V is TRBV5-1 and J is TRBJ2-1; a weak D match, TRBD2 (5 bases). Germline loops: CDR1 SGHRS, CDR2 YFSETQ. Trimming removed 6 bases from V and 1 base from J, with 14 bases in between. This CDR3 has 15 residues.

The chain couples TRBV5-1 to TRBJ1-6, with a possible D match to TRBD1 (6 bases). The CDR3 runs 15 residues. Trimming shortened V by 0 bases and J by 8 bases, and 12 bases separated the two germline ends. Germline lookup yields CDR1 SGHRS and CDR2 YFSETQ. CDR3 nucleotide sequence: TGCGCCAGCAGCTTGGATACAGGGTCGGATTCACCCCTCCACTTT. Protein sequence: CASSLDTGSDSPLHF.

This clonotype was seen repeatedly, ten times or more. As DNA, the CDR3 is TGTGCCATCAGAGCACAGGGATGGGAGACCCAGTACTTC. Amino acids: CAIRAQGWETQYF. The chain carries TRBV10-3 and TRBJ2-5, with D maybe TRBD1 (6 bases). The CDR3 covers 13 residues. CDR1 is ENHRY, CDR2 SYGVKD, per germline. V lost 6 bases and J lost 5, with 13 bases in between.

The table lists this clonotype with a few counts. A much larger clone differs from this one at a single base, so this may be a read error. The conserved phenylalanine or tryptophan normally closing the CDR3 is absent here, so this likely arose from a read error. The gene calls are TRBV11-1 and TRBJ1-1; D possibly corresponds to TRBD1 (6 bases). Trimming removed 5 bases from V and 0 bases from J, with 10 bases in between. CDR1 and CDR2 (germline): SGHAT, FQDESV (reference sequence). This CDR3 has 14 amino acids. The DNA of the CDR3 is TGTGCCAGCAGCCCAGACAGGCTGAACACTGAAGCTTTCCTT. This sequence encodes CASSPDRLNTEAFL.

This clonotype was detected only a few times. This chain connects TRBV19 to TRBJ2-1; 11 bases are shared with TRBD1. The CDR3 totals 19 residues. V shed 6 bases, J shed 6 bases, and the junction held 19 bases outside the gene matches. Germline assignment: CDR1 LNHDA and CDR2 SQIVND (reference sequence). The CDR3, as DNA: TGTGCCAGTAGGGCATTGGGACAGGGGGTTGGGCGGGAGATCAATGAGCAGTTCTTC. This sequence encodes CASRALGQGVGREINEQFF.

This clonotype has at least ten counts. CDR3 in amino acids: CASSPQGGGNNEQFF. CDR3 coding DNA: TGTGCCAGCTCACCCCAGGGAGGAGGCAACAATGAGCAGTTCTTC. The chain employs TRBV18 and TRBJ2-1, with D possibly matching TRBD2 (6 bases). The germline gives CDR1 KGHSH, CDR2 LQKENI. The CDR3 spans 15 residues. V lost 3 bases and J lost 5, with 14 bases in between.

This clonotype was counted ten times or more. The chain joins TRBV20-1 to TRBJ2-7; D is possibly TRBD2 (5 bases). V was trimmed by 0 bases and J by 5 bases, leaving 14 bases between them. The germline gives CDR1 DFQATT, CDR2 SNEGSKA (reference sequence). This CDR3 spans 14 amino acids. CDR3 DNA: TGCAGTGCTAGAGATGTTTGGGCTAGCCACGAGCAGTACTTC. Translated, it gives CSARDVWASHEQYF.

This clonotype has a handful of counts. The chain has TRBV27 and TRBJ2-5, with unresolved D. Trimming pared 5 bases from V and 3 bases from J, leaving 16 bases between. Germline V gene lookup returns CDR1 MNHEY and CDR2 SMNVEV (reference sequence). This CDR3 is 15 amino acids long. Here the CDR3 reads CASSPSMAAEETQYF. CDR3 sequence (DNA): TGTGCCAGCAGTCCGTCGATGGCGGCAGAAGAGACCCAGTACTTC.

The V gene is TRBV5-1, the J gene TRBJ1-1; no clear D gene. With 6 bases removed from V and 2 bases from J, the gap between germline ends came to 14 bases. The CDR3 has 14 amino acids. Germline-derived CDR1 and CDR2 are SGHRS and YFSETQ. This CDR3 reads CASKTRAVNTEAFF. In DNA form, the CDR3 reads TGCGCCAGCAAGACTAGGGCGGTTAACACTGAAGCTTTCTTT.

This clonotype was seen many times. The chain links TRBV28 to TRBJ2-2; D unclear. The CDR3 is made up of 18 amino acids. V shed 4 bases and J shed 2 bases, with 20 bases lying between them. Germline loops: CDR1 MDHEN, CDR2 SYDVKM. The CDR3 DNA reads as TGTGCCAGCAGTTACCCACCCCCTGGGCAGGATAACACCGGGGAGCTGTTTTTT. The encoded protein is CASSYPPPGQDNTGELFF.